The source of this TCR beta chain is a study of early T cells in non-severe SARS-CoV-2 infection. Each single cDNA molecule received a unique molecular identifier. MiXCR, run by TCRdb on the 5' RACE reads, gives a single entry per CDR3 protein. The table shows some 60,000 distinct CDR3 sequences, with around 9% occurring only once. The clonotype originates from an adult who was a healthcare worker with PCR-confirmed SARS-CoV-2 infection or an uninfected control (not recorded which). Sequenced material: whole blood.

CDR3 nucleotides: TGTGCCAGCAGTTACGGAAGGGGGCTCGGGTACGAGCAGTACTTC. It codes for CASSYGRGLGYEQYF. This rearrangement joins TRBV6-2 or TRBV6-3 to TRBJ2-7; 7 nucleotides agree with TRBD1. J lost 4 bases, V lost 2 bases, and 8 bases had no gene match. CDR3 length: 15 residues. CDR1 MNHEY and CDR2 SVGEGT come from the germline V gene.